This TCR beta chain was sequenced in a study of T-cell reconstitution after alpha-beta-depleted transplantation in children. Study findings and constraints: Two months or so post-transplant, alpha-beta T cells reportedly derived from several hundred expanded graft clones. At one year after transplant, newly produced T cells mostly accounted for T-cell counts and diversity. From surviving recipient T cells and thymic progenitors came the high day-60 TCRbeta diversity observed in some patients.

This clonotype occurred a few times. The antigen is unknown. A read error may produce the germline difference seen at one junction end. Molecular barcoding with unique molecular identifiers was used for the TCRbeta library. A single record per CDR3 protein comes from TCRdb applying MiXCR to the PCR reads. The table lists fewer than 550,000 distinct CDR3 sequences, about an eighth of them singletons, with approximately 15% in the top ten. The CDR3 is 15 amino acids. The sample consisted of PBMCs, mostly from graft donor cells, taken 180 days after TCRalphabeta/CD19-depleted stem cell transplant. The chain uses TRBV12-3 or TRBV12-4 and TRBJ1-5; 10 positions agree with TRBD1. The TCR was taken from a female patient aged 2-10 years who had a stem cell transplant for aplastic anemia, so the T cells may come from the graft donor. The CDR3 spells CVSSFDRGRNQPQHF. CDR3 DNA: TGTGTCAGCAGCTTCGACAGGGGGCGAAATCAGCCCCAGCATTTT.